Listed below are T cell receptor beta chains from one sample, sequenced in a study of T cell clones after liver transplantation. Some clones are missing from TCRdb's copy, which holds only in-frame ones; the method was immunoSEQ multiplex PCR. Here the sample spans fewer than 110,000 clones, about 80% being singletons. Sequenced material: CD4+ T cells from blood, taken approximately 50 months after liver transplant. The receptors stem from a human patient who received a liver transplant. Some T cells may be the graft donor's. Each CDR3 is given with its conserved first and last residue. The D gene is left open where the match is weak. The size entry is marked missing in some rows and otherwise reads once, few, many or a size class.

v_call	j_call	d_call	clone_size	cdr3_nt	cdr3_aa
TRBV18	TRBJ2-6	-	-	TGTGCCAGCTCCTCTGGACAGTTGGCGGGGGCCAACGTCCTGACTTTC	CASSSGQLAGANVLTF
TRBV7-3	TRBJ2-2	-	few	TGTGCCAGCAGCTTAAGTTACACCGGGGAGCTGTTTTTT	CASSLSYTGELFF
TRBV10-3	TRBJ1-5	TRBD1	-	TGTGCCATCAGCGGGGACAGGGAGGGCAGTCAGCCCCAGCATTTT	CAISGDREGSQPQHF
TRBV29-1	TRBJ1-1	-	-	TGCAGCGTTGAAGATAGGGCAGGGGATACTGAAGCTTTCTTT	CSVEDRAGDTEAFF
TRBV5-4	TRBJ1-3	-	-	TGTGCCAGCAGCTTGGAAACGACGCGCTCTGGAAACACCATATATTTT	CASSLETTRSGNTIYF
TRBV6-1	TRBJ1-2	TRBD1	few	TGTGCCAGCTTTGGGGTAGGAGGGGGCGGCTCTGGCTACACCTTC	CASFGVGGGGSGYTF
TRBV5-1	TRBJ2-7	-	-	TGCGCCAGCAGTCGCGGTAGCGGGGACAGCGAGCAGTACTTC	CASSRGSGDSEQYF
TRBV11-2	TRBJ1-1	-	-	TGTGCCAGCAGCGATTGGGGGTGGAACACTGAAGCTTTCTTT	CASSDWGWNTEAFF
TRBV28	TRBJ1-1	TRBD1	once	TGTGCCACCGGGACAGGGGTCATGAACACTGAAGCTTTCTTT	CATGTGVMNTEAFF
TRBV7-7	TRBJ2-7	-	once	TGTGCCAGCAGCTTAAGCGAGGGGCTAGCCTACGAGCAGTACTTC	CASSLSEGLAYEQYF
TRBV7-8	TRBJ2-7	-	-	TGTGCCAGCAGGTTGGACGGGAGCTACGAGCAGTACTTC	CASRLDGSYEQYF
TRBV20-1	TRBJ2-5	-	-	TGCAGTGCTGATAGGGAGACCCAGTACTTC	CSADRETQYF
TRBV6-1	TRBJ1-1	-	-	TGTGCCAGCAGTGGGGGACGGCTGAACACTGAAGCTTTCTTT	CASSGGRLNTEAFF
TRBV2	TRBJ2-1	-	once	TGTGCCAGCATCCCGGTTCAGGGACCCTCCAATGAGCAGTTCTTC	CASIPVQGPSNEQFF
TRBV28	TRBJ1-5	-	-	TGTGCCAGCAGTCCCCTTTCACAGCCCCAGCATTTT	CASSPLSQPQHF
TRBV5-4	TRBJ2-5	-	-	TGTGCCAGCAGCTTGGCCGTTGGCAGCCAAGAGACCCAGTACTTC	CASSLAVGSQETQYF
TRBV4-3	TRBJ2-7	-	few	TGCGCCAGCAGCCAGGCGGTGAGTTACGAGCAGTACTTC	CASSQAVSYEQYF
TRBV18	TRBJ2-3	-	-	TGTGCCAGCTCACCCAGACACCCAGATACGCAGTATTTT	CASSPRHPDTQYF
TRBV5-1	TRBJ2-5	TRBD2	-	TGCGCCAGCAGCTTGGCCGGCGGGGGGGCCCGAGAGACCCAGTACTTC	CASSLAGGGARETQYF
TRBV5-6	TRBJ1-5	-	-	TGTGCCAGCAGCCCTGCGGCCAGCAATCAGCCCCAGCATTTT	CASSPAASNQPQHF
TRBV21-1	TRBJ2-4	-	-	TGTGCCAGCAGCTCCTGGACAGGGAGGGCCAAAAACATTCAGTACTTC	CASSSWTGRAKNIQYF
TRBV28	TRBJ1-2	-	-	TGTGCCAGCAGTTTGGTTGGATATGGCTACACCTTC	CASSLVGYGYTF
TRBV5-1	TRBJ1-6	-	-	TGCGCCAGCAGCTTGGCCGGCACTCAGGGTTCACCCCTCCACTTT	CASSLAGTQGSPLHF
TRBV30	TRBJ1-5	-	-	TGTGCCTGGAGTGTACTTGGTCAGCCCCAGCATTTT	CAWSVLGQPQHF
TRBV19	TRBJ1-1	-	-	TGTGCCAGTAGTCTCCGGGGGGCAGACACTGAAGCTTTCTTT	CASSLRGADTEAFF
TRBV14	TRBJ2-1	-	-	TGTGCCAGCAGCCAAGATCGGTTGGGTGAGCAGTTCTTC	CASSQDRLGEQFF
TRBV7-2	TRBJ2-5	-	few	TGTGCCAGCAGCCGTGGACAGTTACAAGAGACCCAGTACTTC	CASSRGQLQETQYF
TRBV6-6	TRBJ1-5	TRBD1	-	TGTGCCAGCAGTTCCCCAGGACAGGGGTTCAATCAGCCCCAGCATTTT	CASSSPGQGFNQPQHF
TRBV9	TRBJ1-2	TRBD1	-	TGTGCCAGCAACCGTTTAGGGACAGGTTCCGGCTACACCTTC	CASNRLGTGSGYTF
TRBV29-1	TRBJ2-7	TRBD1	few	TGCAGCGCAGGACAGGTGGACGAGCAGTACTTC	CSAGQVDEQYF
TRBV5-1	TRBJ2-7	-	-	TGCGCCAGCAGCTTGCTTGGGGGCGGGATCTACGAGCAGTACTTC	CASSLLGGGIYEQYF
TRBV5-1	TRBJ2-5	-	few	TGCGCCAGCTACCAGGAGGCCCAAGAGACCCAGTACTTC	CASYQEAQETQYF
TRBV29-1	TRBJ2-7	TRBD1	once	TGCAGCGTGACCGGACAGGGGGGGAACGAGCAGTACTTC	CSVTGQGGNEQYF
TRBV6-1	TRBJ2-1	-	few	TGTGCCAGCAGAGGGGACGGATCCTTTTACAATGAGCAGTTCTTC	CASRGDGSFYNEQFF
TRBV27	TRBJ2-2	TRBD2	-	TGTGCCAGCAGTTCTCGGACTAGCGGGCACAAGGGCAGAACCGGGGAGCTGTTTTTT	CASSSRTSGHKGRTGELFF
TRBV18	TRBJ2-7	-	-	TGTGCCAGCTCGAACTCCTACGAGCAGTACTTC	CASSNSYEQYF
TRBV5-1	TRBJ2-7	TRBD1	-	TGCGCCAGCAGCTTCGGACAGGGTAGCTCCTACGAGCAGTACTTC	CASSFGQGSSYEQYF
TRBV5-1	TRBJ2-1	-	-	TGCGCCAGCAGCCGGGTAGCTGGAGGTATGGGTAATGAGCAGTTCTTC	CASSRVAGGMGNEQFF
TRBV5-4	TRBJ2-2	TRBD2	-	TGTGCCAGCAGCGGCGCCTCAACTCCCGGGAGGTGGACCGGGGAGCTGTTTTTT	CASSGASTPGRWTGELFF